This TCR beta chain was captured by sequencing in a study of human versus mouse CDR3 diversity and MHC coevolution. The CDR3 loop spans 14 amino acids. The germline gives CDR1 SGHAT, CDR2 FQNNGV. Trimming took 6 bases from V and 4 from J; bases not matched to a gene: 7. Assay: immunoSEQ multiplex PCR; the TCRdb copy retains only in-frame clones and omits some. The sample lists about 60,000 clones, over 90% occurring once. This TCR came from a person aged 55-75 years in good health. The sequenced sample was naive CD4+ T cells from blood. Subset here: CD45RO-negative CD62L-positive naive CD4 T cells. The chain carries TRBV11-2 and TRBJ2-7; 9 bases fit TRBD1. CDR3 sequence: CASSFTGQGYEQYF. For the CDR3, the DNA is TGTGCCAGCAGTTTTACGGGACAGGGTTACGAGCAGTACTTC.